This T cell receptor (beta chain) was sequenced for a study of PD-1 blockade in mismatch repair-deficient tumors. On this clone: Relative to the germline gene, one junction end is altered; a read error may explain this.

Sequencing was performed with immunoSEQ multiplex PCR; in TCRdb, only in-frame clones are kept and a portion is missing. Of 90,000 to 120,000 clones in the sample, 82% were seen once. All patients were mismatch repair deficient, assessed by either PCR or immunohistochemistry. CDR1 is MNHEY and CDR2 is SVGAGI in the germline V gene. The CDR3 runs 15 residues. The receptor was isolated from an adult with mismatch repair-deficient cancer. J is TRBJ2-7 and V is TRBV6-5; the match to TRBD1 covers 11 bases. The sample was peripheral blood, taken approximately 36 weeks after starting pembrolizumab. The CDR3 reads CASSPSGTGGVGQSF. The CDR3 bases are TGTGCCAGCAGTCCCTCCGGGACAGGGGGTGTAGGACAGAGCTTC.